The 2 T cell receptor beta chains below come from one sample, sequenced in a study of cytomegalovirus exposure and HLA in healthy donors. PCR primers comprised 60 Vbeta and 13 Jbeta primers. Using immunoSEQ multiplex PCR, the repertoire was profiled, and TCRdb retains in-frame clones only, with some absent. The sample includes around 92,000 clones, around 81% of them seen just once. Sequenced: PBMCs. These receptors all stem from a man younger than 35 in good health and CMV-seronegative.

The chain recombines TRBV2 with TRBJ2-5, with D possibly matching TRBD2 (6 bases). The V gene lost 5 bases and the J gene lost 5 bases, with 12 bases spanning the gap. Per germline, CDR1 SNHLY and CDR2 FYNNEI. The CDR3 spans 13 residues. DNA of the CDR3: TGTGCCAGCAGTAACTCGGGGGTTGAGACCCAGTACTTC. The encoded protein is CASSNSGVETQYF.

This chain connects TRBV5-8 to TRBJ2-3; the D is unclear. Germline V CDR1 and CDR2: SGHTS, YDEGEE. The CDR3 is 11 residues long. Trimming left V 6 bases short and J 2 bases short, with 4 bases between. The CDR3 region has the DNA TGTGCCAGCACCCTCACAGATACGCAGTATTTT. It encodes CASTLTDTQYF.